This T cell receptor (beta chain) was found in a study of blood T cell repertoires in COVID-19. Study background: The cDNA or gDNA used as material had been derived from T cells, B-cell-depleted T cells, or PBMCs.

The germline V gene has CDR1 KGHSH and CDR2 LQKENI. V dropped 3 bases and J dropped 7; count of bases not matched to a gene: 13. The CDR3 length is 17 residues. The table came from immunoSEQ multiplex PCR; TCRdb's copy has only in-frame clones and leaves some out. The sample lists approximately 200,000 clones, roughly 83% occurring once. The sample was PBMCs or T cells enriched from blood (not recorded which). The genes are TRBV18 and TRBJ1-5; 9 nucleotides line up with TRBD1. This receptor was taken from a woman aged 25 to 39 who had recovered from COVID-19. This CDR3 is CASSPAAGQGLRQPQHF. The CDR3 coding sequence is TGTGCCAGCTCACCCGCTGCCGGACAGGGGTTGCGACAGCCCCAGCATTTT.